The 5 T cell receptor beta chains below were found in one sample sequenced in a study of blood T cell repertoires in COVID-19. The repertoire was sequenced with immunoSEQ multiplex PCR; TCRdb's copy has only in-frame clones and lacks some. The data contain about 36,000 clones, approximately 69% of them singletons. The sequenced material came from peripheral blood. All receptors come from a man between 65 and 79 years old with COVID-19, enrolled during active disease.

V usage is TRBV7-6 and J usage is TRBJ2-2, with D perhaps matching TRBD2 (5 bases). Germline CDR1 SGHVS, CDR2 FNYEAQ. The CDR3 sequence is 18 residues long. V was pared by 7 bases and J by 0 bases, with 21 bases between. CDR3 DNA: TGTGCCAGCACCCCACGGGCGGGCCTTACTTCGAACACCGGGGAGCTGTTTTTT. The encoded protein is CASTPRAGLTSNTGELFF.

In nucleotides, the CDR3 is TGTGCCACGAGGGTGTTGGCTATCGGCGGGGCCTGGCGCGCAGATACGCAGTATTTT. This translates into CATRVLAIGGAWRADTQYF. The rearrangement uses TRBV27 and TRBJ2-3, with D perhaps TRBD2 (6 bases). This CDR3 is 19 amino acids long. The V gene lost 10 bases and the J gene lost 4 bases, with 33 bases spanning the gap. Germline CDR1 reads MNHEY; CDR2 reads SMNVEV (reference sequence).

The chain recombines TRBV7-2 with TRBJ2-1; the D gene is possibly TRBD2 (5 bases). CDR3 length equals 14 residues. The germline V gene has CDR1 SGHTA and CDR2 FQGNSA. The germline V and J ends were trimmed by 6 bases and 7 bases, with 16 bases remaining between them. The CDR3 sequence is CASRPAGEENEQFF. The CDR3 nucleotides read TGTGCCAGCAGGCCAGCCGGGGAAGAAAATGAGCAGTTCTTC.

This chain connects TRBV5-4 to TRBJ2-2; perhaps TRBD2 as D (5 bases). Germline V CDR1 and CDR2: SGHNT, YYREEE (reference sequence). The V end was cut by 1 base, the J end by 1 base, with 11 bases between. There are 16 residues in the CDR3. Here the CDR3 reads CASSLPGIQNTGELFF. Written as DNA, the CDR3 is TGTGCCAGCAGCTTGCCGGGGATACAGAACACCGGGGAGCTGTTTTTT.

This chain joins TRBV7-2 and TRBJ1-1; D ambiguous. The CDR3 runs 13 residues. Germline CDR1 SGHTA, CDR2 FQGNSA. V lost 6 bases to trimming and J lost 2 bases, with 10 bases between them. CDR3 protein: CASSLLVNTEAFF. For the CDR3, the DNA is TGTGCCAGCAGTCTACTGGTAAACACTGAAGCTTTCTTT.